This is a list of T cell receptor beta chains from one sample in a study of CD8 T cells in Susac syndrome. TCRdb called the immunoSEQ multiplex PCR reads again in MiXCR, with one record for every CDR3 protein. This sample has about 170,000 distinct CDR3 sequences; over 85% occur once, and the top ten carry around 0.1%. The sequenced sample consisted of CD4+ T cells from PBMCs. The source is a human donor with multiple sclerosis. Both conserved end residues are part of each CDR3. D genes are given only for firm matches.

CDR3 DNA: TGTGCCAGTAACCCAGACAGGGGCAACTATGGCTACACCTTC
CDR3 protein: CASNPDRGNYGYTF
V gene: TRBV19
D gene: TRBD1
J gene: TRBJ1-2

CDR3 DNA: TGTGCCAGCAGCCAAGATCGCCATGGCTACACCTTC
CDR3 protein: CASSQDRHGYTF
V gene: TRBV14
D gene: .
J gene: TRBJ1-2

CDR3 DNA: TGTGCCAGCAGGCTCACAGGGATCGAGCAGTACTTC
CDR3 protein: CASRLTGIEQYF
V gene: TRBV12-3/TRBV12-4
D gene: .
J gene: TRBJ2-7

CDR3 DNA: TGTGCCAGCAGTATCGGACAGAATCAAGAGACCCAGTACTTC
CDR3 protein: CASSIGQNQETQYF
V gene: TRBV6-1
D gene: .
J gene: TRBJ2-5

CDR3 DNA: TGTGCCAGCAGTGGACAGGGGTTTCAACTCTATGGCTACACCTTC
CDR3 protein: CASSGQGFQLYGYTF
V gene: TRBV2
D gene: TRBD1
J gene: TRBJ1-2

CDR3 DNA: TGTGCCAGCAGCGTAGAAGAGGGTGACTACAATGAGCAGTTCTTC
CDR3 protein: CASSVEEGDYNEQFF
V gene: TRBV9
D gene: .
J gene: TRBJ2-1

CDR3 DNA: TGCGCCAGCAGGGACCCGAACACCGGGGAGCTGTTTTTT
CDR3 protein: CASRDPNTGELFF
V gene: TRBV5-1
D gene: .
J gene: TRBJ2-2

CDR3 DNA: TGTGCCAGCAGTTACTGGGGGTTCGACACTGAAGCTTTCTTT
CDR3 protein: CASSYWGFDTEAFF
V gene: TRBV6-5
D gene: .
J gene: TRBJ1-1

CDR3 DNA: TGTGCCAGCAGGCGTGGGACTAGGGCGGATACGCAGTATTTT
CDR3 protein: CASRRGTRADTQYF
V gene: TRBV6-5
D gene: TRBD2
J gene: TRBJ2-3

CDR3 DNA: TGCAGTGCTAGTCGCACTAGGGCCTACGAGCAGTACTTC
CDR3 protein: CSASRTRAYEQYF
V gene: TRBV20-1
D gene: .
J gene: TRBJ2-7